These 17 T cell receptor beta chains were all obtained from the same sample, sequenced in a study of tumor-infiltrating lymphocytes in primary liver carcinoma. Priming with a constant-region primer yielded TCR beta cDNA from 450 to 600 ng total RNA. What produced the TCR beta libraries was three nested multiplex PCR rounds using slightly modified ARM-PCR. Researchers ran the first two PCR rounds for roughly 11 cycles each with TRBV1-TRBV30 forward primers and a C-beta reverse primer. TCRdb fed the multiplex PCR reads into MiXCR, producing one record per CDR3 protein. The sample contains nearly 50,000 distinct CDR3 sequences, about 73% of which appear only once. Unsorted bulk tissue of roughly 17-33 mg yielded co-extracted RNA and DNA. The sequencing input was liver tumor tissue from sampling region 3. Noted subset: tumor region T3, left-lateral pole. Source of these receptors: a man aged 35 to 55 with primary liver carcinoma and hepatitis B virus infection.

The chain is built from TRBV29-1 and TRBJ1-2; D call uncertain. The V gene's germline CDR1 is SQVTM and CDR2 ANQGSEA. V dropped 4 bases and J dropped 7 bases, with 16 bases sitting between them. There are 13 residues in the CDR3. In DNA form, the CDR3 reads TGCAGCGTTGGAGTACCAGGAGTTGGTGGCTACACCTTC. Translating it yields CSVGVPGVGGYTF.

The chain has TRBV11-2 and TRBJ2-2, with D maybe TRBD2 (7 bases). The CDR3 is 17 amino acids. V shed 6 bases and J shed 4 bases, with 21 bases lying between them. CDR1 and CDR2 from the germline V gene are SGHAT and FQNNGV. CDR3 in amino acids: CASSSSTRGRATGELFF. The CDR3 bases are TGTGCCAGCAGTTCTTCAACGAGGGGGAGGGCCACCGGGGAGCTGTTTTTT.

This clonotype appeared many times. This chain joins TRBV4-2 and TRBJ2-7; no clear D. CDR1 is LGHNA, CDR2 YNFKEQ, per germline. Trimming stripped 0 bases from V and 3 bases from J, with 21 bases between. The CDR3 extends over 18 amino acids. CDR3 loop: CASSQEQSVAIHYYEQYF. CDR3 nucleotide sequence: TGTGCCAGCAGCCAAGAACAGTCGGTAGCCATCCACTACTACGAGCAGTACTTC.

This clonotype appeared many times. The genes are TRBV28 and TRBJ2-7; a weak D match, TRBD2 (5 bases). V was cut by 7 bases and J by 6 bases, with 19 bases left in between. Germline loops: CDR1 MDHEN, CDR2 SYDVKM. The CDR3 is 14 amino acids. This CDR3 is CASTLLRGGGEQYF. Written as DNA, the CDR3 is TGTGCCAGCACCCTCCTTCGCGGAGGAGGCGAGCAGTACTTC.

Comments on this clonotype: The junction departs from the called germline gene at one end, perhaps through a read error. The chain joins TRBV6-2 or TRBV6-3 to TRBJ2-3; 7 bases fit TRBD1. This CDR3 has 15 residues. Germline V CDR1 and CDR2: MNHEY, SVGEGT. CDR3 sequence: CASSWGQLDTDTQYF. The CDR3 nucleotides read TGCGCCAGCAGTTGGGGACAGTTGGACACAGATACGCAGTATTTT.

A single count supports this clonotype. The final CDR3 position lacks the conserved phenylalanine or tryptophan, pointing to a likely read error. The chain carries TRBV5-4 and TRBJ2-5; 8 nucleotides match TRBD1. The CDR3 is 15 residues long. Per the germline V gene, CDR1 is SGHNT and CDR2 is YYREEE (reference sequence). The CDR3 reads CVSSSMTGVGETQYI. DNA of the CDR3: TGTGTCAGCAGCAGCATGACAGGGGTTGGCGAGACCCAGTACATC.

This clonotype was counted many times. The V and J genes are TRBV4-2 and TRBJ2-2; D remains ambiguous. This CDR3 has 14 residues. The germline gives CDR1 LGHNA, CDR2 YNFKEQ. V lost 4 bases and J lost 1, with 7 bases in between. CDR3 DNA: TGTGCCAGCAGCCCGGCAAAGAACACCGGGGAGCTGTTTTTT. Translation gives CASSPAKNTGELFF.

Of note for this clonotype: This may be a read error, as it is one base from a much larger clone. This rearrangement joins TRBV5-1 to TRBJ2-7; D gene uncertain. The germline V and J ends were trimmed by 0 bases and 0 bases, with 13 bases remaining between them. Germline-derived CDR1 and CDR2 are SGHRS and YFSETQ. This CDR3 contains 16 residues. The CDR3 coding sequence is TGCGCCAGCAGCTTGGTCCTCGGGCAGTCCTCCTACGAGCAGTACTTC. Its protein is CASSLVLGQSSYEQYF.

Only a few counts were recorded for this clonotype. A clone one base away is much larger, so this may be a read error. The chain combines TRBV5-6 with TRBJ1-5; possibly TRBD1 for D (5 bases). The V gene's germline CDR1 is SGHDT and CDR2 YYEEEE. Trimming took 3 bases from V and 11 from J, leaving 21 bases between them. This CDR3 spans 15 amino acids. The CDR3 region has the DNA TGTGCCAGCAGCTCGTCCCGGGACGGGTCATTGGCCCAGCATTTT. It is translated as CASSSSRDGSLAQHF.

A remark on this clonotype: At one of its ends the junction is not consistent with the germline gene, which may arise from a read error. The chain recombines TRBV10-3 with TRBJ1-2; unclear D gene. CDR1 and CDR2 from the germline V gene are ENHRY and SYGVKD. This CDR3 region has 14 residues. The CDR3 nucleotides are TGTGCGATCAGTGAACGGGCATCCGACTATGACTACACCTTC. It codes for CAISERASDYDYTF.

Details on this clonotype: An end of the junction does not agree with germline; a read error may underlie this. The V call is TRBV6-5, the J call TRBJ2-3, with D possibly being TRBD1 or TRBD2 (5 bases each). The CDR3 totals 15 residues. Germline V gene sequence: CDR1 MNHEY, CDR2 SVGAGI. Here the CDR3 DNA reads TGCGCCAGCAGTCTCCAGAGGGGTGATACAGATACGCAGTATTTT. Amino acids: CASSLQRGDTDTQYF.

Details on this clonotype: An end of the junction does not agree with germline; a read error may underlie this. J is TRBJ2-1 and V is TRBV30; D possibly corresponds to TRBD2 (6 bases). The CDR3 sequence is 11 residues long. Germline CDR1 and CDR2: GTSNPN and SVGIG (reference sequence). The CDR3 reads CAWRGIGGQFF. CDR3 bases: TGCGCCTGGAGGGGTATTGGGGGGCAGTTCTTC.

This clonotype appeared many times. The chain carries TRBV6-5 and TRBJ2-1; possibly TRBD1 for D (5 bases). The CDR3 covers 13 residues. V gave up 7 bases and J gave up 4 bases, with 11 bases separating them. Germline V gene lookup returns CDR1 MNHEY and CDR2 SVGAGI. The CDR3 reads CASTRQGYNEQFF. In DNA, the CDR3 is TGTGCCAGCACCCGGCAGGGTTACAATGAGCAGTTCTTC.

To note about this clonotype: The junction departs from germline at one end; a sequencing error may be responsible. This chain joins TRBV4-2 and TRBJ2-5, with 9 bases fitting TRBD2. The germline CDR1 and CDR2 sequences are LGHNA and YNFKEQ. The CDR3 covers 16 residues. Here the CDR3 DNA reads TGTGACAGCAGCCAAGATTGGGGACTAGCCGTAGCGACCCAGTACTTC. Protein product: CDSSQDWGLAVATQYF.

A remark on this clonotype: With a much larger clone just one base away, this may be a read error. The CDR3 DNA is TGCGCCATCAGCTTGACGGGAGGGCCGGAGACCCAGTACTTC. It codes for CAISLTGGPETQYF. The chain recombines TRBV5-1 with TRBJ2-5, with 8 bases matching TRBD2. The CDR3 spans 14 residues. Germline loops: CDR1 SGHRS, CDR2 YFSETQ.

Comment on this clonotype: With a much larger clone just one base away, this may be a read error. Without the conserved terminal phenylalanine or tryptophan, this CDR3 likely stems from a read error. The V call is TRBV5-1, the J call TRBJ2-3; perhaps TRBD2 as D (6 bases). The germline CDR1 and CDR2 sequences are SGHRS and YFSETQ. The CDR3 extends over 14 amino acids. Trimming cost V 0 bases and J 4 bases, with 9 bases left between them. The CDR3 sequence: CASSLATSADTQYY. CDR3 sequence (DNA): TGCGCCAGCAGCTTGGCGACTAGTGCAGATACGCAGTATTAT.

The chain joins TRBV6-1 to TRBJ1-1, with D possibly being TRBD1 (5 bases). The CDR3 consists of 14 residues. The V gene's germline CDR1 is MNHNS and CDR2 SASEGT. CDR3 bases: TGTGTCACGAGATCGGGGGGTGTAAACACTGAAGCTTTCTTT. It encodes CVTRSGGVNTEAFF.